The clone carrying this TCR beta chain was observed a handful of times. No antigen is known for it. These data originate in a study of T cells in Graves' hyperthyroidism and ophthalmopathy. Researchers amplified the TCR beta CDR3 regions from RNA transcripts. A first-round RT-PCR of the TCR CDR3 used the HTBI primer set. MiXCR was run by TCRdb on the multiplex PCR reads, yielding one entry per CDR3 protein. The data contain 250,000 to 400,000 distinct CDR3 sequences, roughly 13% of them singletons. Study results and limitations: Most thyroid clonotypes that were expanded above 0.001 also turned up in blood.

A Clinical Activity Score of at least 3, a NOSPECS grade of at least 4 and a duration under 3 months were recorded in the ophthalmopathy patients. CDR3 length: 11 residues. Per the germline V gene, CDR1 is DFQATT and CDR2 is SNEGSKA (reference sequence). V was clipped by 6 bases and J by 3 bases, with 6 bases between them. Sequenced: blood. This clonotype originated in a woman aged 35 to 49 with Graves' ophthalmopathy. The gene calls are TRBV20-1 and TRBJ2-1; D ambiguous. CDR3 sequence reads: CSAQDYNEQFF. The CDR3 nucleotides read TGCAGTGCGCAGGACTACAATGAGCAGTTCTTC.